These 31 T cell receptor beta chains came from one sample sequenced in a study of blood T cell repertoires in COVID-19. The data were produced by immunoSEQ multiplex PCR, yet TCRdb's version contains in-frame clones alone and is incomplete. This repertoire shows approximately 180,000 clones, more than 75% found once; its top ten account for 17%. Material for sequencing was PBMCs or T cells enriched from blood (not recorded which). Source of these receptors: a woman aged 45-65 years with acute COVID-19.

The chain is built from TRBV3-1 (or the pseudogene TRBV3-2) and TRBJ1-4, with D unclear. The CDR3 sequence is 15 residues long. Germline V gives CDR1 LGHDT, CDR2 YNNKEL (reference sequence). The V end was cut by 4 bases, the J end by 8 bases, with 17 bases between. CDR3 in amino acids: CASSRRVGSGEKLFF. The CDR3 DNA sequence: TGTGCCAGCAGCCGCCGGGTTGGGTCTGGCGAAAAACTGTTTTTT.

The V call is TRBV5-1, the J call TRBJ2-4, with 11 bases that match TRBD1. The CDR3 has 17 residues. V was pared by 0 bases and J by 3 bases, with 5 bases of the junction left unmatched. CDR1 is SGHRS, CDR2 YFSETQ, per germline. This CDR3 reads CASSLEGQGEIKNIQYF. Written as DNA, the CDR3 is TGCGCCAGCAGCTTGGAGGGACAGGGGGAAATCAAAAACATTCAGTACTTC. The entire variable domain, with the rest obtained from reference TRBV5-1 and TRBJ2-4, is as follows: KAGVTQTPRYLIKTRGQQVTLSCSPISGHRSVSWYQQTPGQGLQFLFEYFSETQRNKGNFPGRFSGRQFSNSRSEMNVSTLELGDSALYLCASSLEGQGEIKNIQYFGAGTRLSVL.

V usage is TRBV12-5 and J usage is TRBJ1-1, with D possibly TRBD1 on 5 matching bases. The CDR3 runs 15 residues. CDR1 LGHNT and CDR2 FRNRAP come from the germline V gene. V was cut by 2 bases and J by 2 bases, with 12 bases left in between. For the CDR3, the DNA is TGTGCTAGTGGTTTGACACGCGGGGGTAACACTGAAGCTTTCTTT. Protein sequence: CASGLTRGGNTEAFF.

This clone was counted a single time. The CDR3 DNA is TGTGCCAGCAGCCGAGGACAGGGAGACACTGAAGCTTTCTTT. It yields the protein CASSRGQGDTEAFF. The rearrangement uses TRBV5-5 and TRBJ1-1, with 8 nucleotides matching TRBD1. CDR1 and CDR2 from the germline V gene are SGHKS and YYEKEE (reference sequence). CDR3 length: 14 residues. With 4 bases clipped from V and 3 bases from J, the junction kept 5 bases outside the gene matches.

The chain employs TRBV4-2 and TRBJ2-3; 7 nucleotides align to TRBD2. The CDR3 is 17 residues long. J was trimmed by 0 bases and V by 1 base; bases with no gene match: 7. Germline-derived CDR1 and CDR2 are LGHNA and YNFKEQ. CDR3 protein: CASSQVPYGGSTDTQYF. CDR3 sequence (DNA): TGTGCCAGCAGCCAAGTTCCGTACGGGGGGAGCACAGATACGCAGTATTTT.

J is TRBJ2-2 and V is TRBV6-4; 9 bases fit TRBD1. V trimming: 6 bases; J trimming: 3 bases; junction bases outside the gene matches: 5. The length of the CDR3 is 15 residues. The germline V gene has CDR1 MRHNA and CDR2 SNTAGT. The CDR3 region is CASRPGQGYTGELFF. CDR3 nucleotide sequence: TGTGCCAGCAGGCCGGGACAGGGATACACCGGGGAGCTGTTTTTT.

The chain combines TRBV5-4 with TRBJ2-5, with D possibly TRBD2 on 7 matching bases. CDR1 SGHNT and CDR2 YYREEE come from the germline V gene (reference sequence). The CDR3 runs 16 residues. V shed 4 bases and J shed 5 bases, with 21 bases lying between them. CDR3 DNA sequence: TGTGCCAGCAGCCGCGGGGGCACAACCATTAGGGAGACCCAGTACTTC. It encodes CASSRGGTTIRETQYF.

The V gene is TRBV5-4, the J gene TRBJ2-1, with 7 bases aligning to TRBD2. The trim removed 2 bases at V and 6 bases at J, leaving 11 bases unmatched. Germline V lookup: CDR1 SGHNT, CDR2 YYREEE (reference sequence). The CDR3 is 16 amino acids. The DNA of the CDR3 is TGTGCCAGCAGCTTTACCGGACTAGTCCGGGGCAATGAGCAGTTCTTC. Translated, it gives CASSFTGLVRGNEQFF.

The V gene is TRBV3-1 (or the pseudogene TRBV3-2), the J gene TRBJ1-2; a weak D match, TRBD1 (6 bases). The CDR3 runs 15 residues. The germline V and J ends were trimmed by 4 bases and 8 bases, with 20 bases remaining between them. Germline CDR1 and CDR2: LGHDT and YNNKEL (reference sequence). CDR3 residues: CASSPDRGGPWGYTF. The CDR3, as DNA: TGTGCCAGCAGCCCGGATCGAGGGGGACCCTGGGGCTACACCTTC.

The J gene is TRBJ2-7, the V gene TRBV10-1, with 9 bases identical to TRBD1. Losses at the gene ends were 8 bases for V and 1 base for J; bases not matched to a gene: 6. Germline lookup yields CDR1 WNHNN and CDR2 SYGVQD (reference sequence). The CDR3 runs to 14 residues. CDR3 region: CASRDRVSSYEQYV. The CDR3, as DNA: TGCGCCAGCCGGGACAGGGTTTCATCCTACGAGCAGTACGTC.

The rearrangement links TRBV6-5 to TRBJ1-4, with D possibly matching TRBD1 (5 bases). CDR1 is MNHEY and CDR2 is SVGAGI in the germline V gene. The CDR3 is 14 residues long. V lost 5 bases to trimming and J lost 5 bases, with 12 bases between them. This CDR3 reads CASSLSRGNEKLFF. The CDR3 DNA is TGTGCCAGCAGTCTCTCCCGGGGGAATGAAAAACTGTTTTTT.

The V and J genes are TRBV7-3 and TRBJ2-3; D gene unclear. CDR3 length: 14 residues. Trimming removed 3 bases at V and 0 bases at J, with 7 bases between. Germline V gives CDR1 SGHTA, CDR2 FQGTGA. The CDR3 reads CASSFTASTDTQYF. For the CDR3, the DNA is TGTGCCAGCAGCTTTACAGCTAGCACAGATACGCAGTATTTT.

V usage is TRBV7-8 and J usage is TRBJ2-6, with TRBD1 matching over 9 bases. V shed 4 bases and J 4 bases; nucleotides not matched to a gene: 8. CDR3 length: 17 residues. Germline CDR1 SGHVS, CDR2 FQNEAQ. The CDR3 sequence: CASSSPGQGPGANVLTF. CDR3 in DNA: TGTGCCAGCAGCTCACCGGGACAGGGTCCCGGGGCCAACGTCCTGACTTTC.

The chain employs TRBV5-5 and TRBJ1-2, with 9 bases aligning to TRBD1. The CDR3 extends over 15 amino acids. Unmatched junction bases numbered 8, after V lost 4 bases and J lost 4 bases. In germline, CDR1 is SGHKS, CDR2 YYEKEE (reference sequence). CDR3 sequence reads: CASSLETGGFYGYTF. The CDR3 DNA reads TGTGCCAGCAGCCTGGAGACAGGGGGTTTCTATGGCTACACCTTC. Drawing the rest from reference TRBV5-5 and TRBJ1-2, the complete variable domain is DAGVTQSPTHLIKTRGQQVTLRCSPISGHKSVSWYQQVLGQGPQFIFQYYEKEERGRGNFPDRFSARQFPNYSSELNVNALLLGDSALYLCASSLETGGFYGYTFGSGTRLTVV.

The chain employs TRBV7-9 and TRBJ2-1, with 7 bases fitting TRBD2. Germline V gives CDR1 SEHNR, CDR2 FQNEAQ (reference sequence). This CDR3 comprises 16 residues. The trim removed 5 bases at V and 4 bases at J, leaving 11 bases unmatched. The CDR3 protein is CASSPPLAGNYNEQFF. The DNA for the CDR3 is TGTGCCAGCAGCCCCCCTTTAGCGGGCAATTACAATGAGCAGTTCTTC.

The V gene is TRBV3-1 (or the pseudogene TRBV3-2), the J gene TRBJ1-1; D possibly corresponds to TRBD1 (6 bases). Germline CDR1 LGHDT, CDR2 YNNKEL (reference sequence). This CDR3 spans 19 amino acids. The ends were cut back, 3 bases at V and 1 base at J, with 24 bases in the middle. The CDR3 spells CASSHPFVGPRGTNTEAFF. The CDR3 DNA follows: TGTGCCAGCAGCCACCCCTTCGTTGGGCCCAGGGGTACGAACACTGAAGCTTTCTTT.

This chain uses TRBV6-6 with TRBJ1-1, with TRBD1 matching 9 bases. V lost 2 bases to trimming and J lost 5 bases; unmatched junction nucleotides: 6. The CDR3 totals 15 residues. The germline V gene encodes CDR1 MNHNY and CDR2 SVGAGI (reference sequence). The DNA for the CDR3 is TGTGCCAGCAGTTACCGGGGACAGGGACTTACTGAAGCTTTCTTT. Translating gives CASSYRGQGLTEAFF.

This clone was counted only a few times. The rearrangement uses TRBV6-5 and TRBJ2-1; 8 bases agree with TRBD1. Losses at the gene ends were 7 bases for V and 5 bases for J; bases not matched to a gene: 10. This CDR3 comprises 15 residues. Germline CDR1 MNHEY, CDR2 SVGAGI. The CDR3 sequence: CASKGQATQDNEQFF. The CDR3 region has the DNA TGTGCCAGCAAGGGACAGGCCACTCAGGACAATGAGCAGTTCTTC.

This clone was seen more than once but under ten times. The CDR3, as DNA: TGTGCCAGCAGCCACTCCCTAGCGGGGGGACCCAAGGAAGAGACCCAGTACTTC. Translating it yields CASSHSLAGGPKEETQYF. V gene TRBV7-7 combines with J gene TRBJ2-5; 11 bases are shared with TRBD2. CDR1 is SSHAT, CDR2 FNYEAQ, per germline (reference sequence). V was pared by 5 bases and J by 3 bases, with 14 bases of the junction left unmatched. This CDR3 has 18 residues. The whole variable domain, remainder taken from reference TRBV7-7 and TRBJ2-5, is GAGVSQSPRYKVTKRGQDVTLRCDPISSHATLYWYQQALGQGPEFLTYFNYEAQPDKSGLPSDRFSAERPEGSISTLTIQRTEQRDSAMYRCASSHSLAGGPKEETQYFGPGTRLLVL.

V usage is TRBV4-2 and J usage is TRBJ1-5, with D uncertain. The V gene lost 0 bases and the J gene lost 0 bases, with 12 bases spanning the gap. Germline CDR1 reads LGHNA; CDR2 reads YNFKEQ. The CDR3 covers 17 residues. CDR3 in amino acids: CASSQDMGSYSNQPQHF. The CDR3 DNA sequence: TGTGCCAGCAGCCAAGATATGGGCAGCTATAGCAATCAGCCCCAGCATTTT.

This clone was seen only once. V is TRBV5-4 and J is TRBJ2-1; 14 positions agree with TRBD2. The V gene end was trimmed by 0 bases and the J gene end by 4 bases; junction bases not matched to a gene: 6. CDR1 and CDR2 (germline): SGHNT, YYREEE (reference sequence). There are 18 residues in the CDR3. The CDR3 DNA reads TGTGCCAGCAGCTTGGGGGGACTAGCGGGGGTACTTTACAATGAGCAGTTCTTC. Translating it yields CASSLGGLAGVLYNEQFF.

CDR3 sequence: CASSLTGRVGYGYTF. For the CDR3, the DNA is TGTGCCAGCAGCTTGACAGGGCGGGTTGGGTATGGCTACACCTTC. This chain connects TRBV5-4 to TRBJ1-2; D is perhaps TRBD1 (6 bases). Germline lookup yields CDR1 SGHNT and CDR2 YYREEE (reference sequence). This CDR3 has 15 residues. Trimming took off 1 base at V and 5 bases at J, with 15 bases between the two ends.

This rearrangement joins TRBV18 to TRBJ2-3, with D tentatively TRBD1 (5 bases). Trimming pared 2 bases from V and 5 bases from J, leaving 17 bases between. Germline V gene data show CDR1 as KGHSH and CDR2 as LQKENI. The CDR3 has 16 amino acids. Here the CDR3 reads CASSPSETGRGDTQYF. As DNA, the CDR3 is TGTGCCAGCTCACCAAGCGAGACCGGAAGGGGAGATACGCAGTATTTT. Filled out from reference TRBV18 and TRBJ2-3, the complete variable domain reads NAGVMQNPRHLVRRRGQEARLRCSPMKGHSHVYWYRQLPEEGLKFMVYLQKENIIDESGMPKERFSAEFPKEGPSILRIQQVVRGDSAAYFCASSPSETGRGDTQYFGPGTRLTVL.

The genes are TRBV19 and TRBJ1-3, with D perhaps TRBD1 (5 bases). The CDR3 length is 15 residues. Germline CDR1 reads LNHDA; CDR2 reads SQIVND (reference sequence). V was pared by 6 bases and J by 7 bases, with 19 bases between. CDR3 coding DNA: TGTGCCAGTAGCCCCCTTTGGAGCGGGGGGAACACCATATATTTT. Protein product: CASSPLWSGGNTIYF.

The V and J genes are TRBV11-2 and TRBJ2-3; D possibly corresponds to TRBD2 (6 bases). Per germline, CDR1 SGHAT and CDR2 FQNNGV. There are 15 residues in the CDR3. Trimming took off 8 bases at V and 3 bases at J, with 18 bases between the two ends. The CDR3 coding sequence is TGTGCCAGCGGATATAGCCCTGGGGGGACAGATACGCAGTATTTT. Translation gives CASGYSPGGTDTQYF.

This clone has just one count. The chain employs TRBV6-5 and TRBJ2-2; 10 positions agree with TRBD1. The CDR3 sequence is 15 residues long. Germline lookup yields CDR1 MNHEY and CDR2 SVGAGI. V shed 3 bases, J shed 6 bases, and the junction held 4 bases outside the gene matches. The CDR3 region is CASSYDRGLAGELFF. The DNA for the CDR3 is TGTGCCAGCAGTTATGACAGGGGGCTTGCCGGGGAGCTGTTTTTT.

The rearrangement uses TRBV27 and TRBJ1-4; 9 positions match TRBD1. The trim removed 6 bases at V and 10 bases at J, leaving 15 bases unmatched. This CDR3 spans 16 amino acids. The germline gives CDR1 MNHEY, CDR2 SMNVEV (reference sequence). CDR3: CASSRSPGTGSAKLFF. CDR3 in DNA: TGTGCCAGCAGCCGATCTCCCGGGACAGGGAGTGCAAAACTGTTTTTT.

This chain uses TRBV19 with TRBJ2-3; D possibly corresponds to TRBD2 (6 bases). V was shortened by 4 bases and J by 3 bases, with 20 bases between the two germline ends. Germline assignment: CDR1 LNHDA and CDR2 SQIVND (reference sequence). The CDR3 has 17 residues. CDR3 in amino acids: CASSNPPSRSGTDTQYF. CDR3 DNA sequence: TGTGCCAGTAGTAATCCCCCGTCTAGGAGCGGGACAGATACGCAGTATTTT. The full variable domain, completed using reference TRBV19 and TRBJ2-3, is DGGITQSPKYLFRKEGQNVTLSCEQNLNHDAMYWYRQDPGQGLRLIYYSQIVNDFQKGDIAEGYSVSREKKESFPLTVTSAQKNPTAFYLCASSNPPSRSGTDTQYFGPGTRLTVL.

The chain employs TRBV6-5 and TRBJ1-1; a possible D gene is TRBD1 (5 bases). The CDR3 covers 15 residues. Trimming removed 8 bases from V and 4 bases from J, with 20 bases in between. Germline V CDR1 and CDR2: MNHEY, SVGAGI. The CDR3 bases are TGTGCCAGCGGGGATACAGGTCCGGCGGCCACTGAAGCTTTCTTT. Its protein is CASGDTGPAATEAFF.

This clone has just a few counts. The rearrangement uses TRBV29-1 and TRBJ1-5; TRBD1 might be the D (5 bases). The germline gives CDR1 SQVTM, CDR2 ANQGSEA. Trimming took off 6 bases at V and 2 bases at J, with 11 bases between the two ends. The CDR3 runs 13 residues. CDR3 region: CSVTQGGNQPQHF. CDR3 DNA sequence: TGCAGCGTCACTCAGGGTGGCAATCAGCCCCAGCATTTT.

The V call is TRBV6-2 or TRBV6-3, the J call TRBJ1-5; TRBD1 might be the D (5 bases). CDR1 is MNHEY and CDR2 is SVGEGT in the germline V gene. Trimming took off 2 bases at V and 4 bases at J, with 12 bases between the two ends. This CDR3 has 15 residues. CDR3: CASSYRQGGNQPQHF. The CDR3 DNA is TGTGCCAGCAGTTACAGGCAGGGTGGTAATCAGCCCCAGCATTTT.